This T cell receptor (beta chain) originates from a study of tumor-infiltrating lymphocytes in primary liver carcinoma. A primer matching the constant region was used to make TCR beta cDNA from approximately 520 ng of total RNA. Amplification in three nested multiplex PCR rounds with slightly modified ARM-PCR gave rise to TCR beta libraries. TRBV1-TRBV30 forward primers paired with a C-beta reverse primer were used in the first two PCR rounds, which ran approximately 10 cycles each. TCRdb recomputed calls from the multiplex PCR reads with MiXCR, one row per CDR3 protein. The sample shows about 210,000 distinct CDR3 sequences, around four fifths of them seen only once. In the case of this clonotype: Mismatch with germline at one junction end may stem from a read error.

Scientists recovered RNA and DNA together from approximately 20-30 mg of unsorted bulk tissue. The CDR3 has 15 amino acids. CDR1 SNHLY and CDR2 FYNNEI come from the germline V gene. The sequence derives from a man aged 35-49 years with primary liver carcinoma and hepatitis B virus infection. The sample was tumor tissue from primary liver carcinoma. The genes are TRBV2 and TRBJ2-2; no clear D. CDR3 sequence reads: CASSPAVSNTEELFF. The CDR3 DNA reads TGTGCCAGCAGCCCGGCAGTCTCGAACACCGAGGAGCTGTTTTTT. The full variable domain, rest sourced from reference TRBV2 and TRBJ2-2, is EPEVTQTPSHQVTQMGQEVILRCVPISNHLYFYWYRQILGQKVEFLVSFYNNEISEKSEIFDDQFSVERPDGSNFTLKIRSTKLEDSAMYFCASSPAVSNTEELFFGEGSRLTVL.